This T cell receptor (beta chain) was retrieved from a study of blood T cells in healthy people across ages. Through a sample-barcoded 5' primer and a J-beta primer mix, a second PCR was run for about 6 to 11 cycles. Each TCR beta cDNA got a 12-nucleotide random molecular identifier. TCRdb re-called the 5' RACE reads through MiXCR, storing one row per CDR3 protein. The data hold fewer than 900,000 distinct CDR3 sequences, with around 36% observed a single time. Remarks on this clonotype: Its antigen is undetermined.

General study results and limits: Conclusively comparing naive with antigen-experienced cells was impossible with unsorted PBMCs. Naive T cell percentage by flow cytometry tracked strongly with beta diversity.

Germline CDR1 and CDR2: MNHEY and SVGAGI. V was shortened by 7 bases and J by 3 bases, with 15 bases between the two germline ends. The CDR3 loop spans 14 amino acids. Sequencing was done on a sample of blood. V gene TRBV6-5 combines with J gene TRBJ1-1, with D maybe TRBD1 (5 bases). The receptor was isolated from a young man in good health. CDR3 DNA: TGTGCCAGCACCGCGGGGGGTGTGTACACTGAAGCTTTCTTT. The encoded protein is CASTAGGVYTEAFF.